One and the same sample provided the 18 T cell receptor beta chains below, sequenced in a study of cytomegalovirus exposure and HLA in healthy donors. The PCR was carried out with 60 Vbeta primers and 13 Jbeta primers. Profiling relied on immunoSEQ multiplex PCR, and the TCRdb table lists in-frame clones only, not all of them. The sample contains roughly 120,000 clones, 77% of which appear only once. The specimen was PBMCs. These receptors all come from a human donor in good health.

This clone appeared a few times. V gene TRBV4-2 combines with J gene TRBJ2-1, with 14 bases lining up with TRBD2. The CDR3 is made up of 19 amino acids. Per the germline V gene, CDR1 is LGHNA and CDR2 is YNFKEQ. V lost 0 bases, J lost 1 base, and 5 bases stayed unmatched. CDR3 loop: CASSQEPRTSGRSYNEQFF. The CDR3 bases are TGTGCCAGCAGCCAAGAGCCCCGGACTAGCGGGAGGTCCTACAATGAGCAGTTCTTC.

V gene TRBV5-1 combines with J gene TRBJ2-5; 13 bases line up with TRBD2. Germline trimming cut 3 bases from V and 4 bases from J; bases unmatched to any gene: 3. The germline CDR1 and CDR2 sequences are SGHRS and YFSETQ. This CDR3 is 15 amino acids long. CDR3 nucleotide sequence: TGCGCCAGCAGCTCAAGGACTAGCGGGAGAGAGACCCAGTACTTC. It codes for CASSSRTSGRETQYF. The variable domain in full, with the rest retrieved from reference TRBV5-1 and TRBJ2-5, is KAGVTQTPRYLIKTRGQQVTLSCSPISGHRSVSWYQQTPGQGLQFLFEYFSETQRNKGNFPGRFSGRQFSNSRSEMNVSTLELGDSALYLCASSSRTSGRETQYFGPGTRLLVL.

The V call is TRBV6-6, the J call TRBJ1-5; 8 bases line up with TRBD1. The CDR3 contains 15 residues. Germline CDR1 MNHNY, CDR2 SVGAGI (reference sequence). The V gene end was trimmed by 6 bases and the J gene end by 7 bases; junction bases not matched to a gene: 11. The CDR3 coding sequence is TGTGCCAGCAGCAGCGGACAGGGTGACTCCCAGCCCCAGCATTTT. Translated, it gives CASSSGQGDSQPQHF.

The rearrangement uses TRBV29-1 and TRBJ2-7; no definite D call. Germline values: CDR1 SQVTM, CDR2 ANQGSEA. With 5 bases removed from V and 6 bases from J, the gap between germline ends came to 11 bases. CDR3 size: 11 residues. CDR3 in amino acids: CSVKKASEQYF. CDR3 coding DNA: TGCAGCGTTAAGAAGGCTAGCGAGCAGTACTTC.

CDR3 amino acids: CASSESGLAGGINNEQFF. CDR3 nucleotides: TGCGCCAGCAGTGAGTCGGGACTAGCGGGAGGAATAAACAATGAGCAGTTCTTC. V is TRBV10-1 and J is TRBJ2-1, with 15 bases matching TRBD2. Trimming took 0 bases from V and 5 from J; bases not matched to a gene: 5. The CDR3 has 18 residues. The germline V gene has CDR1 WNHNN and CDR2 SYGVQD (reference sequence).

V is TRBV7-2 and J is TRBJ1-5, with 8 bases lining up with TRBD1. Germline trimming cut 2 bases from V and 4 bases from J; bases unmatched to any gene: 7. The CDR3 totals 16 residues. The germline gives CDR1 SGHTA, CDR2 FQGNSA. The CDR3 is CASSLFGRGPNQPQHF. The CDR3 coding sequence is TGTGCCAGCAGCTTATTTGGCAGGGGGCCGAATCAGCCCCAGCATTTT.

This chain uses TRBV5-1 with TRBJ2-1; 7 bases agree with TRBD2. Germline V gene data show CDR1 as SGHRS and CDR2 as YFSETQ. CDR3 length: 14 amino acids. After removal of 4 bases from V and 2 bases from J, the junction contained 3 bases not matched to a gene. The CDR3 DNA is TGCGCCAGCAGCCCCGGACTAGCCTACAATGAGCAGTTCTTC. It encodes CASSPGLAYNEQFF.

The chain employs TRBV2 and TRBJ1-1, with D unclear. The CDR3 is 13 amino acids. The V and J ends lost 7 bases and 1 base respectively, with 10 bases between them. CDR1 and CDR2 from the germline V gene are SNHLY and FYNNEI. This CDR3 is CASIRNRNTEAFF. CDR3 nucleotides: TGTGCCAGCATCAGAAACAGGAACACTGAAGCTTTCTTT.

The rearrangement uses TRBV18 and TRBJ1-1, with D perhaps matching TRBD1 (5 bases). Germline CDR1 KGHSH, CDR2 LQKENI. Trimming cost V 3 bases and J 11 bases, with 22 bases left between them. This CDR3 spans 15 amino acids. The CDR3 sequence: CASSPLEGRALEAFF. CDR3 coding DNA: TGTGCCAGCTCACCCCTGGAGGGCAGGGCATTGGAGGCTTTCTTT.

The chain recombines TRBV5-6 with TRBJ2-2, with a tentative D call TRBD2 (5 bases). Germline CDR1 is SGHDT and CDR2 is YYEEEE. Trimming removed 1 base at V and 2 bases at J, with 12 bases between. The CDR3 runs 16 residues. CDR3 coding DNA: TGTGCCAGCAGCTTGAAGCGGATTGGAAACACCGGGGAGCTGTTTTTT. Amino acid sequence: CASSLKRIGNTGELFF.

This clone was detected only once. The V call is TRBV5-1, the J call TRBJ1-2; TRBD1 agrees at 7 bases. Unmatched junction bases numbered 3, after V lost 4 bases and J lost 6 bases. CDR1 SGHRS and CDR2 YFSETQ come from the germline V gene. The CDR3 is made up of 12 amino acids. The DNA of the CDR3 is TGCGCCAGCAGCCCAACAGGGGATGGCTACACCTTC. Translating it yields CASSPTGDGYTF.

V and J are TRBV28 and TRBJ1-6; 7 nucleotides agree with TRBD1. Germline V gene sequence: CDR1 MDHEN, CDR2 SYDVKM. The CDR3 is made up of 15 amino acids. J was trimmed by 8 bases and V by 3 bases; bases with no gene match: 7. The CDR3 nucleotides are TGTGCCAGCAGTTTCGCGGGACAGAGCTATTCACCCCTCCACTTT. Translated: CASSFAGQSYSPLHF.

The chain recombines TRBV10-2 with TRBJ1-2, with 7 nucleotides matching TRBD1. In germline, CDR1 is WSHSY, CDR2 SAAADI. J lost 8 bases, V lost 2 bases, and 11 bases had no gene match. CDR3 size: 15 residues. CDR3 nucleotides: TGCGCCAGCAGTGAGCAAGACAGGGCATATGGGGGCTACACCTTC. This encodes CASSEQDRAYGGYTF.

V gene TRBV5-1 combines with J gene TRBJ1-1; 7 bases are shared with TRBD1. Germline lookup yields CDR1 SGHRS and CDR2 YFSETQ. This CDR3 has 14 amino acids. V was clipped by 6 bases and J by 5 bases; unmatched bases: 10. The CDR3 loop reads CASNFGTVGTEAFF. Written as DNA, the CDR3 is TGCGCCAGCAACTTCGGGACAGTTGGTACTGAAGCTTTCTTT.

The gene calls are TRBV15 and TRBJ2-7; 7 positions match TRBD1. The CDR3 is 14 amino acids. The V gene end was trimmed by 4 bases and the J gene end by 3 bases; junction bases not matched to a gene: 6. Germline V lookup: CDR1 LNHNV, CDR2 YYDKDF (reference sequence). The CDR3 here is CATSIRDRDYEQYF. The CDR3 DNA reads as TGTGCCACCAGCATCCGGGACAGAGACTACGAGCAGTACTTC.

The chain is built from TRBV7-2 and TRBJ1-3; D perhaps matches TRBD1 (5 bases). The CDR3 totals 14 residues. The V end was cut by 3 bases, the J end by 4 bases, with 10 bases between. CDR1 is SGHTA and CDR2 is FQGNSA in the germline V gene. In DNA form, the CDR3 reads TGTGCCAGCAGCTTCGGGGGTGCGGGAAACACCATATATTTT. It yields the protein CASSFGGAGNTIYF.

The rearrangement links TRBV19 to TRBJ1-2; no clear D gene. V gave up 9 bases and J gave up 4 bases, with 12 bases separating them. The CDR3 has 12 amino acids. Germline assignment: CDR1 LNHDA and CDR2 SQIVND (reference sequence). The chain's CDR3 is CASGPGSYGYTF. CDR3 coding DNA: TGTGCCAGCGGCCCGGGGAGCTATGGCTACACCTTC.

This chain links TRBV5-4 with TRBJ1-5, with a tentative D call TRBD1 (5 bases). V was cut by 1 base and J by 4 bases, with 6 bases left in between. Germline lookup yields CDR1 SGHNT and CDR2 YYREEE (reference sequence). The CDR3 runs 13 residues. CDR3 sequence (DNA): TGTGCCAGCAGCTTGCAGGGAAATCAGCCCCAGCATTTT. Amino acid sequence: CASSLQGNQPQHF. The variable domain in full, with the rest retrieved from reference TRBV5-4 and TRBJ1-5, is ETGVTQSPTHLIKTRGQQVTLRCSSQSGHNTVSWYQQALGQGPQFIFQYYREEENGRGNFPPRFSGLQFPNYSSELNVNALELDDSALYLCASSLQGNQPQHFGDGTRLSIL.